This TCR beta chain is from a study of naive and memory T cell subsets. Regarding the study as a whole: Especially in CD8 cells, naive repertoires contained a few larger clonotypes, possibly CD45RA-re-expressing memory cells. Findings for naive and memory subsets could not be checked against ground truth.

This CDR3 has 15 amino acids. CDR1 is MNHEY, CDR2 SVGAGI, per germline. The V gene lost 0 bases and the J gene lost 5 bases, with 13 bases spanning the gap. Separate alpha and beta amplification began at the second PCR step. CMV status came from CD4+ T cell IFNgamma after overnight CMV lysate stimulation of fresh PBMCs. About this clonotype: Its antigen is undetermined.

The beta constant-region primer was an equimolar mix of two oligonucleotides covering TRBC1 and TRBC2. Nested alpha and beta constant-region primers with the SP2 primer drove four PCR rounds on ligated cDNA. Ligation attached a single-stranded oligonucleotide with a 12-nucleotide UMI and the SP2 primer to the cDNA 3' end. TCRdb reanalysed the UMI-ligation and nested PCR reads using MiXCR and keeps one entry per CDR3 protein. The sample has 98,000 or so distinct CDR3 sequences, approximately 11% seen once; the top ten hold roughly 0.13%. The TCR was taken from a human donor in good health. The rearrangement uses TRBV6-5 and TRBJ1-1; D remains unclear. The sample was naive CD4+ T cells from blood. The DNA for the CDR3 is TGTGCCAGCAGTTACTCGATAGGAGAGGGAACTGAAGCTTTCTTT. It encodes CASSYSIGEGTEAFF.